The TCR beta chain under discussion was sequenced for a study of cytomegalovirus exposure and HLA in healthy donors. The donors were in the approximately 130-subject validation cohort; that cohort was separate from the roughly 660-subject first cohort. The data were produced by immunoSEQ multiplex PCR, yet TCRdb's version contains in-frame clones alone and is incomplete. The table has approximately 160,000 clones, around 81% seen once. The V segment lost 5 bases and the J segment 11 bases; nucleotides outside the gene matches: 10. The germline gives CDR1 SGHTA, CDR2 FQGNSA. CDR3 length: 16 residues. The sample holds one count of this clone.

Source material: PBMCs. The J gene is TRBJ2-1, the V gene TRBV7-2, with 15 positions matching TRBD2. The TCR was taken from a man in his thirties or forties in good health and CMV-seropositive. In DNA form, the CDR3 reads TGTGCCAGCAGCGTCGCTCCGGGACTAGCGGGGGGCAAGCAGTTCTTC. Residues: CASSVAPGLAGGKQFF.